Listed here are 10 T cell receptor beta chains from one sample, sequenced in a study of CD8+CD57+ T cells in acquired aplastic anemia. Whoever was chosen for sequencing had shown CD8+CD57+ cell expansion by flow cytometry. TCR beta VDJ and CDR3 profiling used genomic DNA as template. TCRdb redid the calling of the reads with MiXCR, one entry per CDR3 protein. The table lists about 160,000 distinct CDR3 sequences, over 40% of them singletons. The specimen was sorted CD4+, CD8+, or CD8+CD57+ T cells (not recorded which) from PBMCs. The origin of the receptors is a human donor with aplastic anemia.

This clonotype appeared many times. V usage is TRBV7-7 and J usage is TRBJ2-5, with TRBD2 matching over 8 bases. J lost 5 bases, V lost 5 bases, and 10 bases had no gene match. The CDR3 contains 15 residues. Per the germline V gene, CDR1 is SSHAT and CDR2 is FNYEAQ (reference sequence). The CDR3 DNA sequence: TGTGCCAGCAGCCCCGGTTCGGGGGGGCTGGAGACCCAGTACTTC. Its protein product is CASSPGSGGLETQYF.

As concerns this clonotype: This may be a read error: a much more frequent sequence differs by one nucleotide. The gene calls are TRBV6-4 and TRBJ1-1, with a possible D match to TRBD1 (6 bases). The CDR3 runs to 14 residues. Germline V CDR1 and CDR2: MRHNA, SNTAGT. For the CDR3, the DNA is TGTGCCAACAGTTCCGAGGGGGGGAACACTGAAGCTTTCTTT. Protein product: CANSSEGGNTEAFF.

The chain carries TRBV19 and TRBJ1-6; 7 positions match TRBD1. The germline CDR1 and CDR2 sequences are LNHDA and SQIVND (reference sequence). V gave up 6 bases and J gave up 6 bases; unmatched junction bases: 5. CDR3 size: 14 residues. The CDR3: CASSQDRFNSPLHF. The CDR3 bases are TGTGCCAGTAGCCAGGACAGGTTTAATTCACCCCTCCACTTT.

The CDR3 DNA is TGTGCCACCCGAGCAGGGATTAACCAAGAGACCCAGTACTTC. Protein sequence: CATRAGINQETQYF. This chain connects TRBV15 to TRBJ2-5; weak D call: TRBD1 (5 bases). V was pared by 8 bases and J by 0 bases, with 13 bases between. CDR1 and CDR2 from the germline V gene are LNHNV and YYDKDF (reference sequence). This CDR3 contains 14 residues. The variable domain in full, completed from reference TRBV15 and TRBJ2-5, reads DAMVIQNPRYQVTQFGKPVTLSCSQTLNHNVMYWYQQKSSQAPKLLFHYYDKDFNNEADTPDNFQSRRPNTSFCFLDIRSPGLGDTAMYLCATRAGINQETQYFGPGTRLLVL.

The table lists this clonotype with many counts. The V call is TRBV12-3 or TRBV12-4, the J call TRBJ1-3; the D is unclear. The V end was cut by 6 bases, the J end by 0 bases, with 9 bases between. The CDR3 covers 14 residues. The chain's CDR3 is CASRPLRSGNTIYF. CDR3 DNA: TGTGCCAGCAGGCCCCTTCGCTCTGGAAACACCATATATTTT.

This clonotype was counted ten times or more. V and J are TRBV12-3 or TRBV12-4 and TRBJ1-5; the D is unclear. Trimming removed 7 bases from V and 3 bases from J, with 16 bases in between. The CDR3 length is 15 residues. The CDR3 protein is CASTRQVGNNQPQHF. The DNA of the CDR3 is TGTGCCAGCACCCGGCAGGTGGGAAACAATCAGCCCCAGCATTTT.

The genes are TRBV10-3 and TRBJ2-2, with 9 bases aligning to TRBD1. Germline assignment: CDR1 ENHRY and CDR2 SYGVKD. CDR3 length: 14 amino acids. J was trimmed by 4 bases and V by 7 bases; bases with no gene match: 4. The chain's CDR3 is CAITGQGRTGELFF. CDR3 coding DNA: TGTGCCATCACGGGACAGGGCCGCACCGGGGAGCTGTTTTTT.

J is TRBJ1-1 and V is TRBV11-1; 8 nucleotides align to TRBD1. The CDR3 runs 17 residues. The V gene's germline CDR1 is SGHAT and CDR2 FQDESV (reference sequence). The ends lost 5 bases at V and 3 bases at J; junction bases unmatched: 14. In nucleotides, the CDR3 is TGTGCCAGCAGCCCTTTCGACAGGGGAGGGAGGTACACTGAAGCTTTCTTT. Residues: CASSPFDRGGRYTEAFF. Supplemented by reference TRBV11-1 and TRBJ1-1, the full variable domain reads EAEVAQSPRYKITEKSQAVAFWCDPISGHATLYWYRQILGQGPELLVQFQDESVVDDSQLPKDRFSAERLKGVDSTLKIQPAELGDSAMYLCASSPFDRGGRYTEAFFGQGTRLTVV.

The genes are TRBV7-9 and TRBJ2-7, with 7 bases matching TRBD1. This CDR3 has 15 amino acids. Germline V lookup: CDR1 SEHNR, CDR2 FQNEAQ (reference sequence). J lost 2 bases, V lost 1 base, and 5 bases had no gene match. Here the CDR3 reads CASSLDDRATYEQYF. The CDR3 DNA follows: TGTGCCAGCAGCTTAGACGACAGGGCAACCTACGAGCAGTACTTC.

The chain couples TRBV9 to TRBJ2-7; D remains unclear. Germline loops: CDR1 SGDLS, CDR2 YYNGEE. The CDR3 has 13 amino acids. V dropped 1 base and J dropped 3 bases, with 8 bases sitting between them. CDR3 nucleotides: TGTGCCAGCAGCGTACGGCCAGACTACGAGCAGTACTTC. This gives the protein CASSVRPDYEQYF. Variable domain in full (rest from reference TRBV9 and TRBJ2-7): DSGVTQTPKHLITATGQRVTLRCSPRSGDLSVYWYQQSLDQGLQFLIQYYNGEERAKGNILERFSAQQFPDLHSELNLSSLELGDSALYFCASSVRPDYEQYFGPGTRLTVT.